The sequence of this T cell receptor (beta chain) was determined in a study of long-term antiretroviral therapy in people with HIV. The assay used was immunoSEQ (version v3.0), run at survey level. TCRdb's copy holds only in-frame clones and misses some; the assay was immunoSEQ multiplex PCR. The profile covers 25,000 to 30,000 clones, with 85% to 95% appearing a single time and approximately 6.4% taken by the ten largest. Germline CDR1 reads MNHNY; CDR2 reads SVGAGI (reference sequence). The CDR3 runs to 14 residues. Trimming stripped 5 bases from V and 1 base from J, with 8 bases between. This material consisted of unsorted PBMCs, taken almost 6.6 years after starting antiretroviral therapy. This receptor was obtained from a woman aged 40-49 years with HIV. This chain links TRBV6-6 with TRBJ2-2; D might be TRBD1 (5 bases). CDR3 residues: CASSPRGNTGELFF. The CDR3 DNA sequence: TGTGCCAGCAGTCCAAGGGGGAACACCGGGGAGCTGTTTTTT.